This T cell receptor (beta chain) was identified in a study of control samples from healthy donors and cancer patients. The repertoire was sequenced with immunoSEQ multiplex PCR; TCRdb's copy has only in-frame clones and lacks some. The sample shows 75,000 to 95,000 clones, approximately 91% of them seen only once. Germline assignment: CDR1 SGHNT and CDR2 YYREEE (reference sequence). V shed 4 bases and J 6 bases; nucleotides not matched to a gene: 6. The CDR3 spans 15 residues. What was sequenced was PBMCs. The source is a woman between 45 and 65 years old with colorectal cancer. This chain links TRBV5-4 with TRBJ2-5; 13 bases are a match to TRBD2. CDR3 sequence (DNA): TGTGCCAGCAGCCAAACTAGCGGGGGGGCGAAGACCCAGTACTTC. It encodes CASSQTSGGAKTQYF.